What follows describes a single T cell receptor beta chain. Its cognate antigen is unknown. TCRdb's copy holds only in-frame clones and misses some; the assay was immunoSEQ multiplex PCR. The repertoire holds about 270,000 clones, approximately 94% seen once, with roughly 0.51% in the top ten. The CDR3 has 15 amino acids. Germline loops: CDR1 SGHVS, CDR2 FNYEAQ. V lost 6 bases and J lost 3, with 15 bases in between. This entry comes from a study of T cell responses to AZD1222 COVID-19 vaccine. General study results and limits: A reported finding is that nearly half of spike-specific TCRs target unmutated variant regions. Spike-specific TCR breadth and depth went up after people got two AZD1222 doses.

The chain couples TRBV7-6 to TRBJ1-5, with D unclear. The material was peripheral blood, obtained 28 days after the second AZD1222 dose. The clonotype comes from an adult who received the AZD1222 COVID-19 vaccine. The CDR3 nucleotides are TGTGCCAGCAGTCCAAGGGAGCGCCTCAATCAGCCCCAGCATTTT. It codes for CASSPRERLNQPQHF.